Presented here are 3 T cell receptor beta chains from one specimen sequenced in a study of shared clonotypes between healthy human individuals. Measured with immunoSEQ multiplex PCR; TCRdb has only the in-frame clones, and not every one. The top ten clones hold under 0.65% of a sample with roughly 1 million clones, approximately 78% of them seen once. Sequenced material: memory CD4+ T cells from PBMCs. As to subset: CD45RA-negative fraction. The receptors come from a man in his late teens or twenties in good health. Some clones in this sample may be carry-over from other donors' samples.

This clone has a single count. V usage is TRBV28 and J usage is TRBJ2-1, with D perhaps matching TRBD2 (5 bases). Trimming shortened V by 6 bases and J by 2 bases, and 8 bases separated the two germline ends. CDR3 size: 13 residues. Germline lookup yields CDR1 MDHEN and CDR2 SYDVKM. CDR3 amino acids: CASRSSPYNEQFF. CDR3 bases: TGTGCCAGCAGATCTAGCCCCTACAATGAGCAGTTCTTC.

CDR3 amino acids: CASSLAGRSSSYEQYF. The CDR3, as DNA: TGTGCCAGCAGCTTGGCTGGGCGGTCTAGCTCCTACGAGCAGTACTTC. The chain combines TRBV5-6 with TRBJ2-7; D is undetermined. The CDR3 is 16 amino acids. Germline CDR1 and CDR2: SGHDT and YYEEEE. Trimming took off 0 bases at V and 0 bases at J, with 13 bases between the two ends.

The chain employs TRBV5-1 and TRBJ2-3; the D is unclear. The germline V and J ends were trimmed by 2 bases and 2 bases, with 6 bases remaining between them. Germline CDR1 reads SGHRS; CDR2 reads YFSETQ. The CDR3 is 13 amino acids. CDR3 sequence: CASSLRATDTQYF. The DNA of the CDR3 is TGCGCCAGCAGCTTAAGGGCCACAGATACGCAGTATTTT.